Below are 2 T cell receptor beta chains sequenced from a single sample in a study of cytomegalovirus exposure and HLA in healthy donors. The PCR used 60 Vbeta and 13 Jbeta primers. TCRdb's copy holds only in-frame clones and misses some; the assay was immunoSEQ multiplex PCR. The top ten hold around 2.4% of the sample, which has roughly 150,000 clones, about 79% seen once. The specimen sequenced was PBMCs. Source of these receptors: a male donor in good health and CMV-seronegative.

The rearrangement links TRBV7-2 to TRBJ2-5; D is ambiguous. V lost 3 bases, J lost 0 bases, and 8 bases lay in between. The CDR3 consists of 14 residues. Germline V lookup: CDR1 SGHTA, CDR2 FQGNSA. The CDR3 region is CASSLRLYQETQYF. CDR3 coding DNA: TGTGCCAGCAGCTTGAGGTTATACCAAGAGACCCAGTACTTC. Combining the CDR3 with reference TRBV7-2 and TRBJ2-5 gives the whole variable domain GAGVSQSPSNKVTEKGKDVELRCDPISGHTALYWYRQSLGQGLEFLIYFQGNSAPDKSGLPSDRFSAERTGGSVSTLTIQRTQQEDSAVYLCASSLRLYQETQYFGPGTRLLVL.

This chain links TRBV19 with TRBJ2-1; D remains unclear. Germline values: CDR1 LNHDA, CDR2 SQIVND (reference sequence). Trimming stripped 9 bases from V and 0 bases from J, with 15 bases between. The CDR3 spans 15 residues. The CDR3 protein is CASSDSFSSYNEQFF. CDR3 nucleotides: TGTGCCAGCTCCGACTCGTTTAGCTCCTACAATGAGCAGTTCTTC.